This T cell receptor (beta chain) was documented in a study of T cell responses to AZD1222 COVID-19 vaccine. The overall study: Second doses that came at about 4 or about 12 weeks were put together. Findings and caveats of the study: Dominant at 160-218 and 743-854, vaccine-associated CD4 TCRs also spanned spike. In all cases, repertoires were sampled only after the peak T cell response. An increase in Spike-specific TCR breadth and depth was observed after two AZD1222 doses.

V shed 5 bases, J shed 8 bases, and the junction held 15 bases outside the gene matches. The CDR3 is 16 residues long. The germline CDR1 and CDR2 sequences are SGHVS and FQNEAQ. Generated by immunoSEQ multiplex PCR, the TCRdb table keeps only in-frame clones and is missing some. The sample yields 100,000 to 120,000 clones, roughly 90% seen once. In the case of this clone: Its antigen is unidentified.

Sequenced material: peripheral blood, taken on day 0 of AZD1222 vaccination. This receptor was identified in an adult in good health. The rearrangement links TRBV7-8 to TRBJ2-1, with TRBD2 matching over 7 bases. The CDR3 bases are TGTGCCAGCAGCCTAGTAGGGAGGGCCAAGGTAGATGAGCAGTTCTTC. This codes for CASSLVGRAKVDEQFF.